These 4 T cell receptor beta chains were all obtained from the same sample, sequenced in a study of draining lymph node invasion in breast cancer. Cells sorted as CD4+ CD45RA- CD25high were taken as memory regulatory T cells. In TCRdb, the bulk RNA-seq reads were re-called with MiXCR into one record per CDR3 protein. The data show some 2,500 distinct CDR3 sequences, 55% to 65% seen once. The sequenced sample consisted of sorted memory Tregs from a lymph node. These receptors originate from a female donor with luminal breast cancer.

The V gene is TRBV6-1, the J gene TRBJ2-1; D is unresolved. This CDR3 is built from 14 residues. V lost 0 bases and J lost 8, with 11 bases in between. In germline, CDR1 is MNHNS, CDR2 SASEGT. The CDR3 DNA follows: TGTGCCAGCAGTGAAGCCTGGACCTGGGATGAGCAGTTCTTC. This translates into CASSEAWTWDEQFF.

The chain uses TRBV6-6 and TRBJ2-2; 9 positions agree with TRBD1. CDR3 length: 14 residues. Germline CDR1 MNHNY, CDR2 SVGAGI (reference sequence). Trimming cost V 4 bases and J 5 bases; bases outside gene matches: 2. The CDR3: CASSSGQGTGELFF. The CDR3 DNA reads TGTGCCAGCAGTTCGGGACAGGGTACCGGGGAGCTGTTTTTT.

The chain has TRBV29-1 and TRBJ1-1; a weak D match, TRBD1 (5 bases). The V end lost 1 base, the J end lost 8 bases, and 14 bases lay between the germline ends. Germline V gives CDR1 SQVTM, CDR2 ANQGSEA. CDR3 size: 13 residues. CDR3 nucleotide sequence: TGCAGCGTTGAAGCCTCGGGGGGGGGGGAAGCTTTCTTT. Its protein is CSVEASGGGEAFF. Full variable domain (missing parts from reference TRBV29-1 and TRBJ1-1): SAVISQKPSRDICQRGTSLTIQCQVDSQVTMMFWYRQQPGQSLTLIATANQGSEATYESGFVIDKFPISRPNLTFSTLTVSNMSPEDSSIYLCSVEASGGGEAFFGQGTRLTVV.

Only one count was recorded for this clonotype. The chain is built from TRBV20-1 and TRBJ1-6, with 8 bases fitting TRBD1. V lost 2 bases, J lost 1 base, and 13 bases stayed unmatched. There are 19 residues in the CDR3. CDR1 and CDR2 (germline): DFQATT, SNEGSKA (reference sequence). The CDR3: CSARRGTGGVRSYNSPLHF. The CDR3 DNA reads TGCAGTGCTAGAAGAGGGACAGGTGGCGTTCGGTCCTATAATTCACCCCTCCACTTT.